This entry is about one T cell receptor (beta chain). This sample is drawn from a study of blood T cell repertoires in COVID-19. Study details: Italy, Spain and the United States were the sources of the convalescent and acute COVID-19 samples. The cDNA or gDNA used as material had been derived from T cells, B-cell-depleted T cells, or PBMCs.

Original handling: Reference gene primer amplification gave nucleated cell count estimates. Data came from immunoSEQ multiplex PCR; TCRdb stores just in-frame clones and leaves some out. The V and J calls and clone size were taken over from that table, and D and trimming were inferred from the DNA. The repertoire holds about 160,000 clones, 87% seen once, with 3.5% to 4.5% in the top ten. The V gene lost 0 bases and the J gene lost 5 bases, with 13 bases spanning the gap. The CDR3 is 15 residues long. CDR1 LGHNA and CDR2 YSLEER come from the germline V gene. Sequenced input: peripheral blood. The receptor was isolated from a woman in her fifties or sixties with active or convalescent COVID-19. V is TRBV4-3 and J is TRBJ2-5; the D gene is possibly TRBD2 (6 bases). CDR3 nucleotide sequence: TGCGCCAGCAGCCAAGATGCTGGGGGGTGGGAGACCCAGTACTTC. It yields the protein CASSQDAGGWETQYF.